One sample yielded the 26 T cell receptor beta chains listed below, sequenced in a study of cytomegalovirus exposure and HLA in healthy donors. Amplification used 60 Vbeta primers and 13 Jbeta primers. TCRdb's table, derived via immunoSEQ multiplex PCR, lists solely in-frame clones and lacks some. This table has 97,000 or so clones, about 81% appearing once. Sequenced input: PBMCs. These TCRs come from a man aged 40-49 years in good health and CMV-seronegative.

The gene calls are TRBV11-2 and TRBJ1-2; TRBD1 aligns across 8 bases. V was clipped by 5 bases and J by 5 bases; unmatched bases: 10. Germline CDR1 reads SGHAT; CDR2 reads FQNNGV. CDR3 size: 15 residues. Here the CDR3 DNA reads TGTGCCAGCAGCGTTGCTCGGGACAGGTCTTATGGCTACACCTTC. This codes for CASSVARDRSYGYTF.

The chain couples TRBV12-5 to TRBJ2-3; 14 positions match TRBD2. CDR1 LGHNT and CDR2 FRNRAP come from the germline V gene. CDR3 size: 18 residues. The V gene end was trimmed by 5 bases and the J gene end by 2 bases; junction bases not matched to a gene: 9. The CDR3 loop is CASGSGTSGGSHTDTQYF. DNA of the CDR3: TGTGCTAGTGGTAGTGGGACTAGCGGGGGATCACACACAGATACGCAGTATTTT. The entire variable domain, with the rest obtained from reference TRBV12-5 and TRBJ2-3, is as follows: DARVTQTPRHKVTEMGQEVTMRCQPILGHNTVFWYRQTMMQGLELLAYFRNRAPLDDSGMPKDRFSAEMPDATLATLKIQPSEPRDSAVYFCASGSGTSGGSHTDTQYFGPGTRLTVL.

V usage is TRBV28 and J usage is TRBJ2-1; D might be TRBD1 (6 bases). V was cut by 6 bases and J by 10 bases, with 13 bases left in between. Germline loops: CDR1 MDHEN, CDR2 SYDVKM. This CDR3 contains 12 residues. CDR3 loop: CASSSRGLEQFF. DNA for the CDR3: TGTGCCAGCAGCTCCAGGGGTCTCGAGCAGTTCTTC.

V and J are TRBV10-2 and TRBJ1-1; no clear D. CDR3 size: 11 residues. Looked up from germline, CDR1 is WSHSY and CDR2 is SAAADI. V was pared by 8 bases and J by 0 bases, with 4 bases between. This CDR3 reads CASSVNTEAFF. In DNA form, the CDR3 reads TGCGCCAGCTCGGTGAACACTGAAGCTTTCTTT.

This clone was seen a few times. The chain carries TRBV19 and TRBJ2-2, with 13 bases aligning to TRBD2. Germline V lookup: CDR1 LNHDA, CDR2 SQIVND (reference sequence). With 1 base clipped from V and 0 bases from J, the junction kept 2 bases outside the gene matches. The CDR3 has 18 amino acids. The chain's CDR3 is CASSIAGLAGANTGELFF. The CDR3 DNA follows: TGTGCCAGTAGTATAGCCGGACTAGCGGGGGCGAACACCGGGGAGCTGTTTTTT.

CDR3 region: CAWTLGQLNTEAFF. As DNA, the CDR3 is TGTGCCTGGACCCTGGGACAGCTGAACACTGAAGCTTTCTTT. The chain uses TRBV30 and TRBJ1-1; 7 bases map to TRBD1. CDR3 size: 14 residues. Trimming took 4 bases from V and 0 from J; bases not matched to a gene: 5. Germline loops: CDR1 GTSNPN, CDR2 SVGIG (reference sequence). Based on the CDR3 plus reference TRBV30 and TRBJ1-1, the full variable domain is SQTIHQWPATLVQPVGSPLSLECTVEGTSNPNLYWYRQAAGRGLQLLFYSVGIGQISSEVPQNLSASRPQDRQFILSSKKLLLSDSGFYLCAWTLGQLNTEAFFGQGTRLTVV.

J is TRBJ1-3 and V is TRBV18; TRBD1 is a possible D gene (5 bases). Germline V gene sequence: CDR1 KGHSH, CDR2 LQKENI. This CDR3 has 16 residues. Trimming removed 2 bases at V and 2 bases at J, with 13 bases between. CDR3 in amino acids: CASSPFPQGPGNTIYF. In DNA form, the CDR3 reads TGTGCCAGCTCACCATTCCCCCAGGGTCCTGGAAACACCATATATTTT.

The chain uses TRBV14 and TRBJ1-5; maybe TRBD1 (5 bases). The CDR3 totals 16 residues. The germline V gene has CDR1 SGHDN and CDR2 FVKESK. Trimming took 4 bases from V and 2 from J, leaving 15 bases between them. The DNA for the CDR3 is TGTGCCAGCAGCCCCTCCGTAACAGGAGGCAATCAGCCCCAGCATTTT. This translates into CASSPSVTGGNQPQHF.

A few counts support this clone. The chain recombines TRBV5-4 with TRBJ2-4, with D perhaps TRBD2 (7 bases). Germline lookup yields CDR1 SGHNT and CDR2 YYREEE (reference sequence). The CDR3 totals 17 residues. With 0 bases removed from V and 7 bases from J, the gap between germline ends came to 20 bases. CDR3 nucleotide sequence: TGTGCCAGCAGCTTGGCGTCGGGGGGCGGTGGGTGGAACATTCAGTACTTC. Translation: CASSLASGGGGWNIQYF.

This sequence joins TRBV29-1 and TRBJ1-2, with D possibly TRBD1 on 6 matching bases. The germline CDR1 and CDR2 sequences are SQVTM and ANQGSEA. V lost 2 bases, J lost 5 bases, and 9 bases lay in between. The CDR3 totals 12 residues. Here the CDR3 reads CSVENREYGYTF. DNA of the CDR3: TGCAGCGTTGAAAACAGGGAATATGGCTACACCTTC.

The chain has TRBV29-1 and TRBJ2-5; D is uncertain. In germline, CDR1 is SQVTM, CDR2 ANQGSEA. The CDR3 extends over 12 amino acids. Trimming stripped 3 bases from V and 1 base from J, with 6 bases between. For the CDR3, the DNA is TGCAGCGTTGATTCCGGCCAAGAGACCCAGTACTTC. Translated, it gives CSVDSGQETQYF.

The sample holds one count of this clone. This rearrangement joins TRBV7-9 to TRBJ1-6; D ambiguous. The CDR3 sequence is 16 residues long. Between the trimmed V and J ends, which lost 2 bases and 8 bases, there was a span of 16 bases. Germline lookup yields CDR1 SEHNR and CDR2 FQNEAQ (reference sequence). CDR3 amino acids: CASSLRTPNGDSPLHF. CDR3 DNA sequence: TGTGCCAGCAGCTTAAGAACTCCGAACGGGGATTCACCCCTCCACTTT.

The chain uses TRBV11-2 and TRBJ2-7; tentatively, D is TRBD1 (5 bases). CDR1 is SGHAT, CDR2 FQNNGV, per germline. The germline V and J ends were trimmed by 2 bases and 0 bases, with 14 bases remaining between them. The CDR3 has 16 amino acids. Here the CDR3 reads CASSLRGGSSSYEQYF. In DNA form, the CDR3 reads TGTGCCAGCAGCTTAAGGGGTGGCTCAAGCTCCTACGAGCAGTACTTC.

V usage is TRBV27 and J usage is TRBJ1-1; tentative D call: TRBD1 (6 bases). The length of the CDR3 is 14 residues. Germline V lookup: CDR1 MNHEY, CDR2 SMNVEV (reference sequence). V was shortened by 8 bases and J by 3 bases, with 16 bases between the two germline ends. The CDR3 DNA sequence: TGTGCCAGCGTTGATTTGGGGGCTTACACTGAAGCTTTCTTT. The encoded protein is CASVDLGAYTEAFF.

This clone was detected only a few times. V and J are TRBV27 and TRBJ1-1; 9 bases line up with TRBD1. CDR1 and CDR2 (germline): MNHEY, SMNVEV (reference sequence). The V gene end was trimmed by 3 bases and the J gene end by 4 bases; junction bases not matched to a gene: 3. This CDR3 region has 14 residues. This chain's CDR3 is CASSLDRGFTEAFF. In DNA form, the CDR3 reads TGTGCCAGCAGTTTGGACAGGGGATTCACTGAAGCTTTCTTT.

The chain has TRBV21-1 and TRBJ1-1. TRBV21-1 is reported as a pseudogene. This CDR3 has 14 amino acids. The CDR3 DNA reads TGTGCCAGCAGCACGGGGGGGCGTCGGACTGAAGCTTTCTTT. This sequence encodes CASSTGGRRTEAFF.

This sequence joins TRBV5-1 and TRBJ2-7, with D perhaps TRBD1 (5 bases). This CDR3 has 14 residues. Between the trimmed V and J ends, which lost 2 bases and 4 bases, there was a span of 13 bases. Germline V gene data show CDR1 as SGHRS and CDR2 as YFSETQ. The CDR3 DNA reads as TGCGCCAGCAGCTTACTGGGCAGGGCGTACGAGCAGTACTTC. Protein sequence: CASSLLGRAYEQYF. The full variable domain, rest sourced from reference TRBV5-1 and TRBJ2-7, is KAGVTQTPRYLIKTRGQQVTLSCSPISGHRSVSWYQQTPGQGLQFLFEYFSETQRNKGNFPGRFSGRQFSNSRSEMNVSTLELGDSALYLCASSLLGRAYEQYFGPGTRLTVT.

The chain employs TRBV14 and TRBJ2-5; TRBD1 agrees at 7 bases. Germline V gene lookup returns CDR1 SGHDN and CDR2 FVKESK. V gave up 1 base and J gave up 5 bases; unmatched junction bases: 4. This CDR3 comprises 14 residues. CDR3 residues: CASSQVQGRETQYF. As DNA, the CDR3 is TGTGCCAGCAGCCAAGTACAGGGGCGTGAGACCCAGTACTTC.

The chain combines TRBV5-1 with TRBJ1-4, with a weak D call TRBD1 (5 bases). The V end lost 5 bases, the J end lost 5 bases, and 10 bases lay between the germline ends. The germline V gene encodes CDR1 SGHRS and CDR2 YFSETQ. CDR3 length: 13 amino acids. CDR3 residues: CASREGLNEKLFF. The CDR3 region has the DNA TGCGCCAGCAGGGAGGGGCTAAATGAAAAACTGTTTTTT. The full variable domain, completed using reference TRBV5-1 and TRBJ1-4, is KAGVTQTPRYLIKTRGQQVTLSCSPISGHRSVSWYQQTPGQGLQFLFEYFSETQRNKGNFPGRFSGRQFSNSRSEMNVSTLELGDSALYLCASREGLNEKLFFGSGTQLSVL.

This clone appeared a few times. The CDR3 region is CSVLRNLGTEAFF. The CDR3 bases are TGCAGCGTCTTGAGGAATTTGGGCACTGAAGCTTTCTTT. V is TRBV29-1 and J is TRBJ1-1; D is uncertain. V was cut by 6 bases and J by 4 bases, with 15 bases left in between. CDR3 length equals 13 residues. Germline values: CDR1 SQVTM, CDR2 ANQGSEA.

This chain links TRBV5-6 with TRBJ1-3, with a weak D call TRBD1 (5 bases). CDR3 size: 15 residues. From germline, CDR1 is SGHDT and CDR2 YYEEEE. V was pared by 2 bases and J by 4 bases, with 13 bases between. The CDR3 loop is CASSFSRGVGNTIYF. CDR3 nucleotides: TGTGCCAGCAGCTTCTCCCGGGGGGTCGGAAACACCATATATTTT.

CDR3 residues: CASSLRPTENTEAFF. The CDR3 bases are TGCGCCAGCAGCTTACGACCGACAGAGAACACTGAAGCTTTCTTT. The V gene is TRBV5-1, the J gene TRBJ1-1, with D tentatively TRBD1 (5 bases). The V gene's germline CDR1 is SGHRS and CDR2 YFSETQ. This CDR3 is 15 amino acids long. Trimming removed 2 bases at V and 1 base at J, with 12 bases between. Variable domain in full (rest from reference TRBV5-1 and TRBJ1-1): KAGVTQTPRYLIKTRGQQVTLSCSPISGHRSVSWYQQTPGQGLQFLFEYFSETQRNKGNFPGRFSGRQFSNSRSEMNVSTLELGDSALYLCASSLRPTENTEAFFGQGTRLTVV.

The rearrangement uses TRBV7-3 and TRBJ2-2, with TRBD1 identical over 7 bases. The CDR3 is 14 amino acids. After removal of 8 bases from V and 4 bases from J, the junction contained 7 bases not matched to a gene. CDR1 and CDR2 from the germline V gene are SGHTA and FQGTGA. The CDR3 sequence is CASRQGMGTGELFF. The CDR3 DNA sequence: TGTGCCAGCCGACAGGGCATGGGCACCGGGGAGCTGTTTTTT.

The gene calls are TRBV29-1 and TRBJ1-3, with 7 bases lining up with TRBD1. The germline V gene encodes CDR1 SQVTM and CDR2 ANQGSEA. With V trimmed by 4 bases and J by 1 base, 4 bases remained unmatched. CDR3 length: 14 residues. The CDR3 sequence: CSVATGPSGNTIYF. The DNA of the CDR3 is TGCAGCGTTGCGACAGGGCCATCTGGAAACACCATATATTTT.

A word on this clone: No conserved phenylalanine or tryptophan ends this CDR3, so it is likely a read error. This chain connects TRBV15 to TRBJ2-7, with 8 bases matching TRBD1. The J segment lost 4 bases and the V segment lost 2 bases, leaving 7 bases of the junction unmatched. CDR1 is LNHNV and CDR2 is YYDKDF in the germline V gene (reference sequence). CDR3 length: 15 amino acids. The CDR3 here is CATSRQLGQAYEQYL. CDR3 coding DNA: TGTGCCACCAGCAGACAACTGGGACAGGCTTACGAGCAGTACCTC.

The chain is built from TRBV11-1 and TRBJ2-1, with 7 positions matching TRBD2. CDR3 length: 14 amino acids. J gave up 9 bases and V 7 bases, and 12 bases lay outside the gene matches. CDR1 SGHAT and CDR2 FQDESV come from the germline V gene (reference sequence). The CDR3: CASTHGLGRGEQFF. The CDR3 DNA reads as TGTGCCAGCACCCACGGACTAGGAAGGGGTGAGCAGTTCTTC.